A single sample gave rise to the 20 T cell receptor beta chains below, sequenced in a study of T cell responses to AZD1222 COVID-19 vaccine. The protocol was immunoSEQ multiplex PCR, while the TCRdb copy is restricted to in-frame clones and leaves out a portion. The table lists under 200,000 clones, around 85% of them singletons. The material was peripheral blood, obtained 28 days after the second AZD1222 dose. These receptors all come from an adult who received the AZD1222 COVID-19 vaccine.

The chain recombines TRBV19 with TRBJ2-1, with a weak D call TRBD2 (6 bases). Germline values: CDR1 LNHDA, CDR2 SQIVND (reference sequence). The length of the CDR3 is 16 residues. The ends were cut back, 9 bases at V and 7 bases at J, with 25 bases in the middle. The CDR3 sequence: CASGGVLASRGNEQFF. As DNA, the CDR3 is TGTGCCAGCGGTGGAGTTCTAGCGAGTCGAGGTAATGAGCAGTTCTTC. Using reference TRBV19 and TRBJ2-1 for the parts outside the CDR3, the full variable domain is DGGITQSPKYLFRKEGQNVTLSCEQNLNHDAMYWYRQDPGQGLRLIYYSQIVNDFQKGDIAEGYSVSREKKESFPLTVTSAQKNPTAFYLCASGGVLASRGNEQFFGPGTRLTVL.

The rearrangement links TRBV7-9 to TRBJ1-2; D uncertain. Germline-derived CDR1 and CDR2 are SEHNR and FQNEAQ (reference sequence). This CDR3 spans 14 amino acids. V lost 7 bases and J 0 bases, leaving 12 bases between the germline ends. In DNA, the CDR3 is TGTGCCAGCACATCCCGCGGTACTAACTATGGCTACACCTTC. Translation gives CASTSRGTNYGYTF.

The chain uses TRBV10-1 and TRBJ1-1, with D maybe TRBD1 (5 bases). The V gene's germline CDR1 is WNHNN and CDR2 SYGVQD (reference sequence). The CDR3 length is 13 residues. Trimming stripped 6 bases from V and 6 bases from J, with 14 bases between. The CDR3 sequence: CASSRGEAAEAFF. DNA for the CDR3: TGCGCCAGCAGCCGGGGGGAGGCAGCTGAAGCTTTCTTT.

The genes are TRBV11-3 and TRBJ2-3, with 9 nucleotides matching TRBD2. Germline values: CDR1 SGHNT, CDR2 YENEEA. Trimming took 5 bases from V and 4 from J; bases not matched to a gene: 10. This CDR3 has 16 amino acids. The DNA for the CDR3 is TGTGCCAGCAGCGCGGGGGGGGGCCGAGGTTCAGATACGCAGTATTTT. It specifies CASSAGGGRGSDTQYF.

The table lists this clone with a count of one. This chain joins TRBV5-4 and TRBJ2-7; maybe TRBD2 (5 bases). Trimming cost V 4 bases and J 4 bases, with 15 bases left between them. CDR1 and CDR2 from the germline V gene are SGHNT and YYREEE (reference sequence). The CDR3 is 14 residues long. CDR3 residues: CASSPGLSKYEQYF. The CDR3 nucleotides read TGTGCCAGCAGCCCCGGACTTTCCAAATACGAGCAGTACTTC.

The V call is TRBV10-2, the J call TRBJ1-4, with D tentatively TRBD1 (6 bases). The CDR3 totals 14 residues. V was pared by 6 bases and J by 7 bases, with 15 bases between. The germline gives CDR1 WSHSY, CDR2 SAAADI. The CDR3 region has the DNA TGCGCCAGCAGGGATACAGGGCTCGGTGAAAAACTGTTTTTT. It codes for CASRDTGLGEKLFF.

This chain uses TRBV5-1 with TRBJ2-4; D gene uncertain. Germline lookup yields CDR1 SGHRS and CDR2 YFSETQ. V was pared by 0 bases and J by 6 bases, with 10 bases between. This CDR3 is built from 14 residues. This chain's CDR3 is CASSLGVAGNIQYF. The DNA for the CDR3 is TGCGCCAGCAGCTTGGGAGTGGCTGGAAACATTCAGTACTTC.

This chain links TRBV3-1 (or the pseudogene TRBV3-2) with TRBJ1-2, with 7 positions matching TRBD1. Germline V gene lookup returns CDR1 LGHDT and CDR2 YNNKEL (reference sequence). The trim removed 0 bases at V and 4 bases at J, leaving 5 bases unmatched. This CDR3 is 15 amino acids long. CDR3: CASSQEIGQAYGYTF. The DNA of the CDR3 is TGTGCCAGCAGCCAAGAAATCGGACAGGCCTATGGCTACACCTTC.

This clone was observed a handful of times. The rearrangement links TRBV29-1 to TRBJ2-7; 9 bases match TRBD1. CDR3 length equals 12 residues. The V and J ends lost 6 bases and 3 bases, in that order; junction bases with no gene match: 3. Germline-derived CDR1 and CDR2 are SQVTM and ANQGSEA. The CDR3 nucleotides are TGCAGCGTGAAGGGACAGGGCTACGAGCAGTACTTC. Translation gives CSVKGQGYEQYF.

The chain couples TRBV6-5 to TRBJ1-1, with a weak D call TRBD1 (5 bases). The V end lost 5 bases, the J end lost 0 bases, and 10 bases lay between the germline ends. Germline V lookup: CDR1 MNHEY, CDR2 SVGAGI. The CDR3 sequence is 14 residues long. The chain's CDR3 is CASSRDSMNTEAFF. The CDR3 region has the DNA TGTGCCAGCAGTAGAGACAGTATGAACACTGAAGCTTTCTTT.

The count of this clone is one. The chain is built from TRBV15 and TRBJ2-3, with 8 nucleotides matching TRBD2. The V segment lost 0 bases and the J segment 2 bases; nucleotides outside the gene matches: 13. Looked up from germline, CDR1 is LNHNV and CDR2 is YYDKDF (reference sequence). This CDR3 comprises 19 residues. This chain's CDR3 is CATSRDFHAGGIFTDTQYF. The CDR3 DNA sequence: TGTGCCACCAGCAGAGATTTTCACGCGGGGGGCATCTTCACAGATACGCAGTATTTT.

This rearrangement joins TRBV6-5 to TRBJ2-1, with D perhaps assigned TRBD1 or TRBD2 (6 bases each). The CDR3 contains 15 residues. Trimming cost V 6 bases and J 5 bases, with 17 bases left between them. The germline V gene encodes CDR1 MNHEY and CDR2 SVGAGI. This CDR3 reads CASSPAGHTDNEQFF. CDR3 nucleotides: TGTGCCAGCAGCCCCGCGGGACATACTGACAATGAGCAGTTCTTC.

The rearrangement joins TRBV2 to TRBJ1-4; D possibly corresponds to TRBD1 (6 bases). The germline CDR1 and CDR2 sequences are SNHLY and FYNNEI. The CDR3 contains 13 residues. Trimming cost V 7 bases and J 4 bases, with 10 bases left between them. In DNA, the CDR3 is TGTGCCAGCACCGGCAGGGGTAATGAAAAACTGTTTTTT. Encoded protein: CASTGRGNEKLFF.

V usage is TRBV5-1 and J usage is TRBJ1-4; D possibly corresponds to TRBD1 (5 bases). The germline V gene encodes CDR1 SGHRS and CDR2 YFSETQ. V was cut by 3 bases and J by 1 base, with 10 bases left in between. The CDR3 loop spans 15 amino acids. CDR3 residues: CASSWGDRTNEKLFF. CDR3 nucleotides: TGCGCCAGCAGCTGGGGAGACAGAACTAATGAAAAACTGTTTTTT.

This chain's CDR3 is CASSRGGTDTQYF. The CDR3 region has the DNA TGTGCCAGCTCCCGGGGGGGTACAGATACGCAGTATTTT. The V and J genes are TRBV9 and TRBJ2-3; 8 nucleotides line up with TRBD2. The CDR3 has 13 residues. Germline loops: CDR1 SGDLS, CDR2 YYNGEE. J was trimmed by 3 bases and V by 7 bases; bases with no gene match: 4.

This clone has only a few counts. This chain uses TRBV5-4 with TRBJ2-3, with 7 positions matching TRBD2. The CDR3 runs 14 residues. With 6 bases clipped from V and 2 bases from J, the junction kept 6 bases outside the gene matches. In germline, CDR1 is SGHNT, CDR2 YYREEE (reference sequence). This CDR3 is CASTRGGPTDTQYF. In nucleotides, the CDR3 is TGTGCCAGCACCCGCGGGGGTCCCACAGATACGCAGTATTTT.

V gene TRBV4-3 combines with J gene TRBJ2-7; D might be TRBD2 (5 bases). Germline loops: CDR1 LGHNA, CDR2 YSLEER. The V and J ends lost 0 bases and 7 bases respectively, with 10 bases between them. The CDR3 has 13 residues. The CDR3 here is CASSQDTRVEQYF. As DNA, the CDR3 is TGCGCCAGCAGCCAAGATACGCGGGTTGAGCAGTACTTC.

The chain combines TRBV27 with TRBJ1-1; the match to TRBD1 covers 8 bases. J was trimmed by 4 bases and V by 7 bases; bases with no gene match: 14. Germline V lookup: CDR1 MNHEY, CDR2 SMNVEV (reference sequence). This CDR3 has 16 residues. CDR3 DNA sequence: TGTGCCAGCACCCCTAGGACAGGGATCCTAGGCACTGAAGCTTTCTTT. Protein sequence: CASTPRTGILGTEAFF.

The chain is built from TRBV6-2 or TRBV6-3 and TRBJ1-6, with 7 nucleotides matching TRBD1. This CDR3 has 16 amino acids. Germline assignment: CDR1 MNHEY and CDR2 SVGEGT. J gave up 9 bases and V 2 bases, and 10 bases lay outside the gene matches. CDR3 bases: TGTGCCAGCAGTTACGTGCCGGGACAGAATATTTCACCCCTCCACTTT. Residues: CASSYVPGQNISPLHF.

This chain uses TRBV6-4 with TRBJ1-2; TRBD1 matches at 7 bases. The CDR3 has 12 residues. Per germline, CDR1 MRHNA and CDR2 SNTAGT. Trimming took 6 bases from V and 7 from J; bases not matched to a gene: 5. CDR3 region: CASRDRVRGYTF. The CDR3 coding sequence is TGTGCCAGCAGAGACAGGGTGCGTGGCTACACCTTC.